The clone carrying this T cell receptor (beta chain) was observed at least ten times. As yet, its antigen is unknown. The CDR3 sequence is 12 residues long. CDR1 LGHDT and CDR2 YNNKEL come from the germline V gene (reference sequence). The J segment lost 10 bases and the V segment lost 4 bases, leaving 4 bases of the junction unmatched. This sample was taken from a study of neurological immune-mediated disorders. Study-level findings and limits: HTLV-1-associated myelopathy ranked highest for TCR clonal expansion and multiple sclerosis lowest, beneath healthy controls.

MiXCR was run by TCRdb on the 5' RACE reads, yielding one entry per CDR3 protein. The sample records 55,000 to 75,000 distinct CDR3 sequences, roughly 2.5% being singletons. Sequences were obtained from PBMCs. The TCR comes from a man aged 45-60 years with multiple sclerosis. The chain combines TRBV3-1 with TRBJ2-1; 7 bases map to TRBD2. The CDR3 region has the DNA TGTGCCAGCAGCCGACAGACTAGCGAGCAGTTCTTC. Encoded protein: CASSRQTSEQFF.